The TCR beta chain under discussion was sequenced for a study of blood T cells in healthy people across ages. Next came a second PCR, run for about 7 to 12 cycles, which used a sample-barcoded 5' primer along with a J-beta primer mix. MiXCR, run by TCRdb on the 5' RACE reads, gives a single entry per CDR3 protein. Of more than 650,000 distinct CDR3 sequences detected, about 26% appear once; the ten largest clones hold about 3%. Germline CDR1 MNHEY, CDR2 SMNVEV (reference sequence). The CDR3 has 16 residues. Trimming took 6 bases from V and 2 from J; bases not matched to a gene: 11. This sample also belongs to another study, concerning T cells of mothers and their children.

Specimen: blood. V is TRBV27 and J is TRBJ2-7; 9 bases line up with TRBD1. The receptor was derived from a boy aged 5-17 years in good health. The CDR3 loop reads CASRLTGGLFAYEQYF. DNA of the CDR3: TGTGCCAGCAGGCTGACAGGGGGGCTTTTTGCCTACGAGCAGTACTTC.